The next 3 T cell receptor beta chains were all read from a single sample in a study of identical twins. TCRdb fed the 5' RACE reads into MiXCR, producing one record per CDR3 protein. The repertoire holds about 890,000 distinct CDR3 sequences, approximately 13% seen once, with about 1.5% in the top ten. These records were also assigned to another study, of yellow fever vaccine responses in identical twins.

Sequenced: PBMCs. The receptors derive from a woman aged 18-29 years in good health.

There are many counts of this clonotype. This rearrangement joins TRBV15 to TRBJ1-2; D is unresolved. Trimming stripped 4 bases from V and 6 bases from J, with 12 bases between. Germline V gene sequence: CDR1 LNHNV, CDR2 YYDKDF (reference sequence). The CDR3 spans 13 residues. CDR3 nucleotides: TGTGCCACCAGCACCGGACTATCCAATGGCTACACCTTC. Protein: CATSTGLSNGYTF.

Only a few counts were recorded for this clonotype. V is TRBV20-1 and J is TRBJ1-1; D is unclear. Germline assignment: CDR1 DFQATT and CDR2 SNEGSKA (reference sequence). There are 10 residues in the CDR3. V lost 3 bases, J lost 7 bases, and 6 bases lay in between. Written as DNA, the CDR3 is TGCAGTGCTAGGGGGAGTGAAGCTTTCTTT. It codes for CSARGSEAFF.

There are many counts of this clonotype. The J gene is TRBJ2-7, the V gene TRBV29-1, with D maybe TRBD1 (6 bases). The CDR3 totals 14 residues. V lost 4 bases to trimming and J lost 11 bases, with 24 bases between them. The germline V gene has CDR1 SQVTM and CDR2 ANQGSEA. CDR3 in DNA: TGCAGCGTTGCACCATCGGACAGAACCTACGATGAGTACTTC. This gives the protein CSVAPSDRTYDEYF.